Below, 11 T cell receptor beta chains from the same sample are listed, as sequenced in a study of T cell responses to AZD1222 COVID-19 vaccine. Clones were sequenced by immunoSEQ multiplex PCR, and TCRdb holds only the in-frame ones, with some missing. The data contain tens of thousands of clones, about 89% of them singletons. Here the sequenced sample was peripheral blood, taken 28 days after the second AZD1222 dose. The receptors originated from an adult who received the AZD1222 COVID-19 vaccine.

As DNA, the CDR3 is TGTGCCAGTAGTATAGCCAGCGGAGGGGTCGGGGAGCTGTTTTTT. It codes for CASSIASGGVGELFF. The chain has TRBV19 and TRBJ2-2; maybe TRBD2 (6 bases). The CDR3 runs to 15 residues. The germline V gene has CDR1 LNHDA and CDR2 SQIVND (reference sequence). Trimming stripped 1 base from V and 7 bases from J, with 13 bases between.

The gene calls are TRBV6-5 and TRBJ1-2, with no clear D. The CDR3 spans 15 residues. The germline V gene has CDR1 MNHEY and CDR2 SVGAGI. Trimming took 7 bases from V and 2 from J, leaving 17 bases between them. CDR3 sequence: CASKRGRTVNYGYTF. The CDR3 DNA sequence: TGTGCCAGCAAGAGAGGGCGAACAGTCAACTATGGCTACACCTTC.

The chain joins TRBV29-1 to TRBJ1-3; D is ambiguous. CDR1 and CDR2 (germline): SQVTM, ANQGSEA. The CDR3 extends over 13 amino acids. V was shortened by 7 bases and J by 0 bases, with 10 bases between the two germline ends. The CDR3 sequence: CSAQWGSGNTIYF. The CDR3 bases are TGCAGCGCTCAGTGGGGCTCTGGAAACACCATATATTTT.

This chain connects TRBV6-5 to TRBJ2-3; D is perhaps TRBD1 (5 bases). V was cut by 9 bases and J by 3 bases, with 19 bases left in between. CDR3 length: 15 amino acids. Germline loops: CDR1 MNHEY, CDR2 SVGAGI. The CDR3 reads CASRPPQGWTDTQYF. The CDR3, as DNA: TGTGCCAGTAGACCTCCGCAGGGTTGGACAGATACGCAGTATTTT.

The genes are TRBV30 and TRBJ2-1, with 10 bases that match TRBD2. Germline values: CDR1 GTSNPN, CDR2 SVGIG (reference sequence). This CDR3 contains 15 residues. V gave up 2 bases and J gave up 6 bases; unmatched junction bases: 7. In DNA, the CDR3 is TGTGCCTGGAGTAGAGCGGGAGGGGCAGGCAATGAGCAGTTCTTC. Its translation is CAWSRAGGAGNEQFF.

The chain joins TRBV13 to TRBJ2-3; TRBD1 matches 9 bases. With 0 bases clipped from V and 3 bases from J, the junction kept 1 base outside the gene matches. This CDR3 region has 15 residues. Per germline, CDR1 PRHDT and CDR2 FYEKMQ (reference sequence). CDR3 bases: TGTGCCAGCAGCTTAGGGACAGGGGGTACAGATACGCAGTATTTT. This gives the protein CASSLGTGGTDTQYF.

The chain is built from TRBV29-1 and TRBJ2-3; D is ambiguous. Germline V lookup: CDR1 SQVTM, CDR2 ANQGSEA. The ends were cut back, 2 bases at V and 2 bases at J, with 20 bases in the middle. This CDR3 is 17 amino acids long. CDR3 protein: CSVEFGTRVSNTDTQYF. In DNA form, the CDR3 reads TGCAGCGTTGAATTTGGAACGAGAGTGTCTAACACAGATACGCAGTATTTT.

The CDR3 is CASSQEDIGGGNSPLHF. The CDR3, as DNA: TGCGCCAGCAGCCAAGAGGATATAGGGGGGGGAAATTCACCCCTCCACTTT. The rearrangement links TRBV4-3 to TRBJ1-6; a weak D match, TRBD1 (6 bases). Trimming stripped 0 bases from V and 7 bases from J, with 16 bases between. In germline, CDR1 is LGHNA, CDR2 YSLEER. The CDR3 runs to 17 residues.

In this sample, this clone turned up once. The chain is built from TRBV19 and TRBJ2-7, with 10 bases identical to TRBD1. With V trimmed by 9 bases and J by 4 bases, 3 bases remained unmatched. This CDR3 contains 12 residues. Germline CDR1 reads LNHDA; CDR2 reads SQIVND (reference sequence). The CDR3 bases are TGTGCCAGCCGGGACAGGGGTTACGAGCAGTACTTC. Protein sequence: CASRDRGYEQYF.

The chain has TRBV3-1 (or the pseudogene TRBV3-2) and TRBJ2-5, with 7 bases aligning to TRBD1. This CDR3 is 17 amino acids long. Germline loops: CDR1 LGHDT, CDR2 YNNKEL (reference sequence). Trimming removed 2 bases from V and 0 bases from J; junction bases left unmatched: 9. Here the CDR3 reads CASSQPHGQADQETQYF. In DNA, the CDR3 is TGTGCCAGCAGCCAACCCCACGGACAGGCAGACCAAGAGACCCAGTACTTC.

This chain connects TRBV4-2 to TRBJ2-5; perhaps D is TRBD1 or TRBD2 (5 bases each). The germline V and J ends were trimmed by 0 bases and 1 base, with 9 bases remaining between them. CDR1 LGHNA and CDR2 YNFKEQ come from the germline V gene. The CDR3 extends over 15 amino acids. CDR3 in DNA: TGTGCCAGCAGCCAAGATCCAGGGACCCAAGAGACCCAGTACTTC. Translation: CASSQDPGTQETQYF.